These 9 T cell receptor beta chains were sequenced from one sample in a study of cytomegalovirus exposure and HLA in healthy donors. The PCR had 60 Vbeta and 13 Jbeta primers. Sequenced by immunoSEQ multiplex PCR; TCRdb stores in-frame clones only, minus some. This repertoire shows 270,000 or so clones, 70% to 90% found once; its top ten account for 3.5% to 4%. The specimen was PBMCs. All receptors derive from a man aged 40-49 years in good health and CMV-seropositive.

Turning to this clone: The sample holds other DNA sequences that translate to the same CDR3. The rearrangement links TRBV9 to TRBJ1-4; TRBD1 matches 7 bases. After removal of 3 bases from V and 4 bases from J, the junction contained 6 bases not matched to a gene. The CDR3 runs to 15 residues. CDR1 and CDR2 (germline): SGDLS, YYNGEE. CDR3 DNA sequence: TGTGCCAGCAGCGCTAGACAGGGAGGTAATGAAAAACTGTTTTTT. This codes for CASSARQGGNEKLFF.

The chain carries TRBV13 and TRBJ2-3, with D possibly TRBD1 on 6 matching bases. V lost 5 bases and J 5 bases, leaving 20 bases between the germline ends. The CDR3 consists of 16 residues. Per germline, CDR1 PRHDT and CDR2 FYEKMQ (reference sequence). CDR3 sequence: CASSPRTPSRGDTQYF. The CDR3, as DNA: TGTGCCAGCAGCCCCCGAACCCCTAGCAGGGGAGATACGCAGTATTTT.

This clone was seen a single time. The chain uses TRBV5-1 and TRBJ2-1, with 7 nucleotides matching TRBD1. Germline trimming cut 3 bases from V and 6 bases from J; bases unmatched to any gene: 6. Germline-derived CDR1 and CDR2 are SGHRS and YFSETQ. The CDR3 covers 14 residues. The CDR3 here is CASSSDRSGNEQFF. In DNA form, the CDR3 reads TGCGCCAGCAGCTCGGACAGGTCGGGCAATGAGCAGTTCTTC.

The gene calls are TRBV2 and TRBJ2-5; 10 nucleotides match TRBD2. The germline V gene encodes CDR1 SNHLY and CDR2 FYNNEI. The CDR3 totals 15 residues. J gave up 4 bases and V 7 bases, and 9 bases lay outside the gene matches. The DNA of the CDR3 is TGTGCCAGCAAAAGAGAGTCTAGCGGGAGAGAGACCCAGTACTTC. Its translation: CASKRESSGRETQYF.

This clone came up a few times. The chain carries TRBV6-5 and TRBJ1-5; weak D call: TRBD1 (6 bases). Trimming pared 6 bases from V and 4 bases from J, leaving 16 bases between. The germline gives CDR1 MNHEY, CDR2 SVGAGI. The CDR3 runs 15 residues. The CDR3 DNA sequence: TGTGCCAGCAGGACCCAACAGGGTGGGAATCAGCCCCAGCATTTT. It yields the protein CASRTQQGGNQPQHF.

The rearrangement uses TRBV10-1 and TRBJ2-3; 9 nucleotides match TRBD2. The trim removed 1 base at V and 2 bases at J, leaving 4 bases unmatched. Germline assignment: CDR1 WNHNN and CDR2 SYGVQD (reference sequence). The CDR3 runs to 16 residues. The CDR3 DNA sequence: TGCGCCAGCAGTGAGTATAGCGGGAGCCTCACAGATACGCAGTATTTT. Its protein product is CASSEYSGSLTDTQYF.

The CDR3 bases are TGTGCCAGCAGTGACCCTGAAATTTCTAGCGGGAGGGACTCCTACAATGAGCAGTTCTTC. This translates into CASSDPEISSGRDSYNEQFF. V is TRBV2 and J is TRBJ2-1; 12 bases line up with TRBD2. The CDR3 has 20 residues. V shed 3 bases and J 0 bases; nucleotides not matched to a gene: 12. Germline CDR1 and CDR2: SNHLY and FYNNEI.

This chain's CDR3 is CASSLHGRGAAGANVLTF. CDR3 DNA sequence: TGCGCCAGCAGCCTACACGGGAGGGGGGCGGCTGGGGCCAACGTCCTGACTTTC. The chain employs TRBV5-1 and TRBJ2-6, with TRBD2 identical over 8 bases. The germline V gene has CDR1 SGHRS and CDR2 YFSETQ. Losses at the gene ends were 4 bases for V and 2 bases for J; bases not matched to a gene: 11. This CDR3 has 18 amino acids.

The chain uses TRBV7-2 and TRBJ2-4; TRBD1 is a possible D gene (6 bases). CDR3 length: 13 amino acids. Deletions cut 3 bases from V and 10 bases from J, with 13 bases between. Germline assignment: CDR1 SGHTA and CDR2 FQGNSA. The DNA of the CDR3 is TGTGCCAGCAGCTTGCCTGGGACAACTATTCAGTACTTC. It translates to CASSLPGTTIQYF.